One sample yielded the 6 T cell receptor beta chains listed below, sequenced in a study of T cell repertoires in cytomegalovirus infection. TCRdb fed the reads into MiXCR, producing one record per CDR3 protein. Among approximately 83,000 distinct CDR3 sequences, 20% to 30% were seen once, and the ten largest hold roughly 50%. No antigen has been identified for these receptors. The sequencing used CD8+ T cells from cultured PBMCs, collected from culture after CMV antigen stimulation. Every receptor here comes from a human donor in good health (CMV status not recorded). Some clones in this sample may be carry-over from other donors' samples.

The chain uses TRBV2 and TRBJ2-5, with D uncertain. Germline V gives CDR1 SNHLY, CDR2 FYNNEI. This CDR3 spans 12 amino acids. Trimming took off 4 bases at V and 1 base at J, with 4 bases between the two ends. In nucleotides, the CDR3 is TGTGCCAGCAGTGGGGCCCAAGAGACCCAGTACTTC. It encodes CASSGAQETQYF.

This clonotype was counted ten times or more. V is TRBV12-3 or TRBV12-4 and J is TRBJ1-6; no reliable D call. The V end was cut by 5 bases, the J end by 5 bases, with 10 bases between. This CDR3 is 14 amino acids long. The DNA for the CDR3 is TGTGCCAGCAGTCCGGACGGGGATAATTCACCCCTCCACTTT. Translating gives CASSPDGDNSPLHF.

This clonotype turned up a few times. The chain recombines TRBV4-2 with TRBJ2-7, with D perhaps TRBD1 or TRBD2 (5 bases each). The CDR3 spans 16 residues. Trimming pared 1 base from V and 1 base from J, leaving 14 bases between. CDR1 is LGHNA and CDR2 is YNFKEQ in the germline V gene. DNA for the CDR3: TGTGCCAGCAGCCAAGCCTCCGGGACGGGTTCCTACGAGCAGTACTTC. Amino acids: CASSQASGTGSYEQYF.

The J gene is TRBJ1-4, the V gene TRBV20-1, with D unclear. V was pared by 3 bases and J by 7 bases, with 18 bases between. The CDR3 covers 15 residues. From germline, CDR1 is DFQATT and CDR2 SNEGSKA (reference sequence). Here the CDR3 DNA reads TGCAGTGCTAGGCCTACGGATCCTGCGCCTGAAAAACTGTTTTTT. It yields the protein CSARPTDPAPEKLFF.

CDR3 DNA: TGTGCCAGCAGTTTAGGGGGGGGGAACGGCTACACCTTC. Residues: CASSLGGGNGYTF. This rearrangement joins TRBV12-3 or TRBV12-4 to TRBJ1-2; a weak D match, TRBD1 (5 bases). CDR3 length: 13 amino acids. V lost 1 base, J lost 8 bases, and 11 bases lay in between.

This clonotype came up many times. The genes are TRBV11-2 and TRBJ2-5; no reliable D call. The CDR3 loop spans 12 amino acids. The germline gives CDR1 SGHAT, CDR2 FQNNGV. With 5 bases removed from V and 4 bases from J, the gap between germline ends came to 8 bases. The CDR3 reads CASSGDGETQYF. The CDR3 nucleotides read TGTGCCAGCAGCGGGGATGGAGAGACCCAGTACTTC. The variable domain in full, completed from reference TRBV11-2 and TRBJ2-5, reads EAGVAQSPRYKIIEKRQSVAFWCNPISGHATLYWYQQILGQGPKLLIQFQNNGVVDDSQLPKDRFSAERLKGVDSTLKIQPAKLEDSAVYLCASSGDGETQYFGPGTRLLVL.